This T cell receptor (beta chain) stems from a study of T cells in Graves' hyperthyroidism and ophthalmopathy. The CDR3 consists of 19 residues. Trimming removed 3 bases from V and 0 bases from J; junction bases left unmatched: 17. Germline CDR1 and CDR2: DFQATT and SNEGSKA (reference sequence). Together with thyroid ultrasound, orbital computed tomography, serum thyroxine and TRAb, clinical symptoms were used for diagnoses. PBMCs were obtained from approximately 9.2 ml fresh peripheral blood. This clonotype came up many times. Its antigen is undetermined. Whole-study findings and limits: Most clonotypes expanded in the thyroid (above 0.001) were also present in blood. The model identified upcoming ophthalmopathy a median 6.5 months ahead of onset.

Researchers amplified the TCR beta CDR3 regions from RNA transcripts. A set of HTBI primers served as the primers for a first-round RT-PCR of the TCR CDR3. TCRdb recomputed calls from the multiplex PCR reads with MiXCR, one row per CDR3 protein. The sample contains around 340,000 distinct CDR3 sequences, approximately 16% of which appear only once. The clonotype comes from a man under 40 with Graves' hyperthyroidism. V is TRBV20-1 and J is TRBJ1-5; 7 nucleotides match TRBD1. Sequencing used blood. The CDR3 reads CSARGYSPGGTTSNQPQHF. The CDR3 DNA is TGCAGTGCTAGGGGGTATAGTCCAGGGGGGACCACTAGCAATCAGCCCCAGCATTTT.